Presented here are 20 T cell receptor beta chains from one specimen sequenced in a study of cytomegalovirus exposure and HLA in healthy donors. It was with 60 Vbeta and 13 Jbeta primers that the PCR ran. Data came from immunoSEQ multiplex PCR; TCRdb stores just in-frame clones and leaves some out. The data hold 130,000 or so clones, with about 8.5% observed a single time. The sample comprised PBMCs. The source is a man in his forties in good health and CMV-seronegative.

This clone was found a few times. The chain employs TRBV18 and TRBJ1-6; no definite D call. This CDR3 is built from 16 residues. CDR1 and CDR2 (germline): KGHSH, LQKENI. V was pared by 6 bases and J by 0 bases, with 12 bases between. This chain's CDR3 is CASSRPEGSYNSPLHF. The CDR3 DNA reads TGTGCCAGCTCGCGACCGGAGGGCTCCTATAATTCACCCCTCCACTTT.

The rearrangement uses TRBV4-1 and TRBJ1-1; tentatively, D is TRBD1 (6 bases). This CDR3 is 15 amino acids long. Per germline, CDR1 MGHRA and CDR2 YSYEKL. V gave up 3 bases and J gave up 2 bases, with 13 bases separating them. The DNA of the CDR3 is TGCGCCAGCAGCCATTCAAGGGGGTCCAACACTGAAGCTTTCTTT. It translates to CASSHSRGSNTEAFF.

In its sample, this clone was seen a few times. The gene calls are TRBV7-9 and TRBJ1-2; D might be TRBD1 (5 bases). The germline CDR1 and CDR2 sequences are SEHNR and FQNEAQ (reference sequence). The CDR3 covers 15 residues. V lost 5 bases and J 3 bases, leaving 16 bases between the germline ends. CDR3 sequence (DNA): TGTGCCAGCAGCCCGGAGTCCCCAGGGTACTATGGCTACACCTTC. It specifies CASSPESPGYYGYTF. The full variable domain, its missing parts supplied by reference TRBV7-9 and TRBJ1-2, is DTGVSQNPRHKITKRGQNVTFRCDPISEHNRLYWYRQTLGQGPEFLTYFQNEAQLEKSRLLSDRFSAERPKGSFSTLEIQRTEQGDSAMYLCASSPESPGYYGYTFGSGTRLTVV.

This clone was seen more than once but under ten times. This chain connects TRBV5-4 to TRBJ2-1; TRBD2 matches at 8 bases. The CDR3 is 16 residues long. The germline CDR1 and CDR2 sequences are SGHNT and YYREEE (reference sequence). V trimming: 2 bases; J trimming: 7 bases; junction bases outside the gene matches: 11. CDR3 DNA sequence: TGTGCCAGCAGCTTACCCGGGACTAGTATTATGAATGAGCAGTTCTTC. Translated, it gives CASSLPGTSIMNEQFF. The full variable domain, its missing parts supplied by reference TRBV5-4 and TRBJ2-1, is ETGVTQSPTHLIKTRGQQVTLRCSSQSGHNTVSWYQQALGQGPQFIFQYYREEENGRGNFPPRFSGLQFPNYSSELNVNALELDDSALYLCASSLPGTSIMNEQFFGPGTRLTVL.

In this sample, this clone turned up a few times. The chain recombines TRBV4-1 with TRBJ1-1; D is undetermined. The germline V and J ends were trimmed by 1 base and 10 bases, with 7 bases remaining between them. Germline assignment: CDR1 MGHRA and CDR2 YSYEKL. The CDR3 totals 11 residues. The CDR3 nucleotides read TGCGCCAGCAGCCAAGGTGGAGTAGCTTTCTTT. This sequence encodes CASSQGGVAFF.

This clone was counted many times. The CDR3: CASSLEGLAGTGELFF. The CDR3, as DNA: TGCGCCAGCAGCTTGGAGGGGTTAGCGGGCACCGGGGAGCTGTTTTTT. This chain uses TRBV5-1 with TRBJ2-2; 7 nucleotides match TRBD2. Germline V gives CDR1 SGHRS, CDR2 YFSETQ. The CDR3 has 16 residues. V lost 0 bases, J lost 4 bases, and 6 bases stayed unmatched.

This clone showed up just a few times. As DNA, the CDR3 is TGCAGCGTTGAAAAATGGCCGGGCTACACCTTC. It is translated as CSVEKWPGYTF. The chain joins TRBV29-1 to TRBJ1-2; D is undetermined. The CDR3 runs 11 residues. V was trimmed by 2 bases and J by 8 bases, leaving 9 bases between them. Germline values: CDR1 SQVTM, CDR2 ANQGSEA.

This clone was recorded a few times. The gene calls are TRBV6-1 and TRBJ1-2; D is perhaps TRBD1 (6 bases). Germline CDR1 is MNHNS and CDR2 is SASEGT. Trimming stripped 8 bases from V and 4 bases from J, with 17 bases between. The CDR3 is 14 residues long. This CDR3 reads CASREGGGSYGYTF. The CDR3 nucleotides read TGTGCCAGCCGCGAAGGGGGAGGGAGCTATGGCTACACCTTC.

This chain connects TRBV20-1 to TRBJ2-7, with D unclear. Trimming removed 6 bases at V and 7 bases at J, with 13 bases between. This CDR3 spans 11 amino acids. Germline loops: CDR1 DFQATT, CDR2 SNEGSKA (reference sequence). The CDR3 loop is CSAPIVREQYF. CDR3 nucleotides: TGCAGTGCCCCGATCGTCAGGGAGCAGTACTTC.

The gene calls are TRBV4-1 and TRBJ2-1; D gene uncertain. From germline, CDR1 is MGHRA and CDR2 YSYEKL. The germline V and J ends were trimmed by 1 base and 6 bases, with 7 bases remaining between them. CDR3 size: 13 residues. In nucleotides, the CDR3 is TGCGCCAGCAGCCAAGCAGGTTCCAATGAGCAGTTCTTC. Translating it yields CASSQAGSNEQFF.

This chain uses TRBV5-5 with TRBJ1-4, with unresolved D. The CDR3 contains 14 residues. Germline assignment: CDR1 SGHKS and CDR2 YYEKEE (reference sequence). The V gene lost 0 bases and the J gene lost 0 bases, with 3 bases spanning the gap. The CDR3 nucleotides are TGTGCCAGCAGCTTGGGAGCAACTAATGAAAAACTGTTTTTT. Its protein is CASSLGATNEKLFF.

This clone was seen a few times. V is TRBV5-5 and J is TRBJ1-2, with 9 nucleotides matching TRBD1. CDR1 is SGHKS and CDR2 is YYEKEE in the germline V gene (reference sequence). The V and J ends lost 0 bases and 7 bases, in that order; junction bases with no gene match: 4. This CDR3 comprises 14 residues. The CDR3 loop is CASSLGQGVGGYTF. The CDR3 DNA sequence: TGTGCCAGCAGCTTGGGACAGGGGGTGGGTGGCTACACCTTC.

There are a few counts of this clone. This rearrangement joins TRBV7-9 to TRBJ1-3, with D perhaps TRBD1 (6 bases). CDR3 size: 14 residues. V was trimmed by 8 bases and J by 4 bases, leaving 15 bases between them. Germline lookup yields CDR1 SEHNR and CDR2 FQNEAQ (reference sequence). This chain's CDR3 is CASSEGGQGNTIYF. In DNA, the CDR3 is TGTGCCAGCTCAGAGGGGGGGCAAGGAAACACCATATATTTT.

This clone was seen once. The chain links TRBV5-1 to TRBJ2-5; maybe TRBD2 (6 bases). The J call could be wrong; TRBJ2-7 is a better fit for the DNA end. This CDR3 comprises 14 residues. Germline values: CDR1 SGHRS, CDR2 YFSETQ. The CDR3 is CASSPGLPRGEQYF. The CDR3 DNA reads as TGCGCCAGCAGCCCGGGACTGCCTAGGGGCGAGCAGTACTTC.

This clone has only a few counts. The CDR3 spells CASSQDPSGGYTGELFF. Written as DNA, the CDR3 is TGCGCCAGCAGCCAAGATCCGAGCGGGGGGTATACCGGGGAGCTGTTTTTT. The gene calls are TRBV4-1 and TRBJ2-2, with TRBD2 identical over 9 bases. The CDR3 spans 17 residues. The V gene's germline CDR1 is MGHRA and CDR2 YSYEKL. J lost 5 bases, V lost 0 bases, and 7 bases had no gene match.

J is TRBJ2-7 and V is TRBV11-2; 11 bases line up with TRBD1. Germline V gene data show CDR1 as SGHAT and CDR2 as FQNNGV. The CDR3 covers 16 residues. J lost 3 bases, V lost 4 bases, and 8 bases had no gene match. The CDR3 here is CASSYSGQGAIYEQYF. Here the CDR3 DNA reads TGTGCCAGCAGCTACTCCGGACAGGGGGCCATCTACGAGCAGTACTTC.

V and J are TRBV29-1 and TRBJ2-1; 9 positions match TRBD1. The length of the CDR3 is 13 residues. V lost 3 bases, J lost 7 bases, and 4 bases stayed unmatched. From germline, CDR1 is SQVTM and CDR2 ANQGSEA. Here the CDR3 DNA reads TGCAGCGTTGACGCGGACAGGGGAAATGAGCAGTTCTTC. This gives the protein CSVDADRGNEQFF.

The CDR3 sequence: CAISPAGEKNIQYF. The CDR3 nucleotides are TGTGCCATCAGTCCAGCGGGGGAAAAAAACATTCAGTACTTC. The J gene is TRBJ2-4, the V gene TRBV10-3; 8 nucleotides line up with TRBD2. Per germline, CDR1 ENHRY and CDR2 SYGVKD. The CDR3 extends over 14 amino acids. V dropped 5 bases and J dropped 4; count of bases not matched to a gene: 4.

The chain couples TRBV5-6 to TRBJ2-5, with D possibly being TRBD1 (6 bases). V was trimmed by 4 bases and J by 1 base, leaving 14 bases between them. This CDR3 comprises 15 residues. CDR1 is SGHDT and CDR2 is YYEEEE in the germline V gene. The CDR3 protein is CASSIIQGFQETQYF. In DNA, the CDR3 is TGTGCCAGCAGCATTATACAGGGCTTCCAAGAGACCCAGTACTTC.

The chain is built from TRBV10-3 and TRBJ1-1; D not certain. Deletions cut 1 base from V and 5 bases from J, with 14 bases between. Germline loops: CDR1 ENHRY, CDR2 SYGVKD. The CDR3 has 15 amino acids. CDR3 residues: CAISELVRVSTEAFF. CDR3 nucleotides: TGTGCCATCAGTGAGTTAGTGAGGGTAAGTACTGAAGCTTTCTTT.